The 21 T cell receptor beta chains given below trace back to one sample, sequenced in a study of cytomegalovirus exposure and HLA in healthy donors. Profiling relied on immunoSEQ multiplex PCR, and the TCRdb table lists in-frame clones only, not all of them. This repertoire shows 100,000 to 120,000 clones, roughly 89% found once; its top ten account for approximately 1.9%. The specimen was PBMCs. The receptors stem from a woman younger than 35 in good health and CMV-seronegative.

The DNA of the CDR3 is TGTGCCAGCAGTTTCCCGCCCGGGGGGGCTAATGAAAAACTGTTTTTT. Residues: CASSFPPGGANEKLFF. The J gene is TRBJ1-4, the V gene TRBV28, with D possibly being TRBD1 (5 bases). Per germline, CDR1 MDHEN and CDR2 SYDVKM. This CDR3 has 16 residues. V was pared by 3 bases and J by 3 bases, with 14 bases between.

The rearrangement joins TRBV28 to TRBJ2-1; TRBD2 matches at 9 bases. The CDR3 has 15 amino acids. V was clipped by 3 bases and J by 7 bases; unmatched bases: 7. Germline lookup yields CDR1 MDHEN and CDR2 SYDVKM. CDR3 nucleotides: TGTGCCAGCAGTTTGGCGGGAGGGCCTAATAATGAGCAGTTCTTC. This translates into CASSLAGGPNNEQFF.

The chain uses TRBV20-1 and TRBJ1-2; D may be TRBD1 (6 bases). Trimming removed 6 bases from V and 7 bases from J, with 12 bases in between. Per the germline V gene, CDR1 is DFQATT and CDR2 is SNEGSKA (reference sequence). This CDR3 is built from 11 residues. The CDR3 coding sequence is TGCAGTGCAGGGAGGGGGGCTGGCTACACCTTC. Amino acids: CSAGRGAGYTF.

The V and J genes are TRBV28 and TRBJ1-4, with TRBD1 matching over 12 bases. The ends lost 5 bases at V and 8 bases at J; junction bases unmatched: 6. The CDR3 loop spans 15 amino acids. Germline CDR1 MDHEN, CDR2 SYDVKM. CDR3 in amino acids: CASSRDRGLWEKLFF. CDR3 sequence (DNA): TGTGCCAGCAGTAGGGACAGGGGGCTCTGGGAAAAACTGTTTTTT.

This chain links TRBV5-1 with TRBJ2-3; 9 bases fit TRBD2. V was pared by 4 bases and J by 1 base, with 4 bases of the junction left unmatched. The CDR3 extends over 15 amino acids. Germline V CDR1 and CDR2: SGHRS, YFSETQ. The CDR3 sequence: CASSIIAGGTDTQYF. DNA for the CDR3: TGCGCCAGCAGCATTATAGCGGGGGGCACAGATACGCAGTATTTT. The whole variable domain, filled in from reference TRBV5-1 and TRBJ2-3, reads KAGVTQTPRYLIKTRGQQVTLSCSPISGHRSVSWYQQTPGQGLQFLFEYFSETQRNKGNFPGRFSGRQFSNSRSEMNVSTLELGDSALYLCASSIIAGGTDTQYFGPGTRLTVL.

The rearrangement joins TRBV28 to TRBJ2-5; 8 nucleotides align to TRBD1. In germline, CDR1 is MDHEN, CDR2 SYDVKM. V shed 3 bases, J shed 3 bases, and the junction held 0 bases outside the gene matches. The CDR3 loop spans 13 amino acids. CDR3 region: CASSLTGEETQYF. The CDR3 coding sequence is TGTGCCAGCAGTTTGACAGGGGAAGAGACCCAGTACTTC.

The V call is TRBV18, the J call TRBJ1-3; 7 positions agree with TRBD1. The CDR3 has 15 amino acids. V dropped 3 bases and J dropped 4; count of bases not matched to a gene: 6. Germline CDR1 KGHSH, CDR2 LQKENI. As DNA, the CDR3 is TGTGCCAGCTCACCTTCGAGGGGGCAAGGAAACACCATATATTTT. Translated, it gives CASSPSRGQGNTIYF.

The V call is TRBV30, the J call TRBJ1-2, with D maybe TRBD1 (5 bases). Trimming left V 4 bases short and J 0 bases short, with 12 bases between. The CDR3 is made up of 14 amino acids. Germline assignment: CDR1 GTSNPN and CDR2 SVGIG (reference sequence). The CDR3 loop is CAWILTGPNYGYTF. The CDR3 nucleotides read TGTGCCTGGATCTTAACAGGACCTAACTATGGCTACACCTTC. Full variable domain (outside the CDR3, taken from reference TRBV30 and TRBJ1-2): SQTIHQWPATLVQPVGSPLSLECTVEGTSNPNLYWYRQAAGRGLQLLFYSVGIGQISSEVPQNLSASRPQDRQFILSSKKLLLSDSGFYLCAWILTGPNYGYTFGSGTRLTVV.

This chain joins TRBV7-9 and TRBJ2-1, with a possible D match to TRBD2 (5 bases). In germline, CDR1 is SEHNR, CDR2 FQNEAQ (reference sequence). The CDR3 length is 16 residues. Between the trimmed V and J ends, which lost 6 bases and 8 bases, there was a span of 23 bases. The CDR3 sequence is CASRRVLVKLGDEQFF. CDR3 sequence (DNA): TGTGCCAGCAGGAGGGTCCTAGTAAAACTTGGGGATGAGCAGTTCTTC.

This chain uses TRBV5-1 with TRBJ2-7; D is possibly TRBD1 (7 bases). Deletions cut 5 bases from V and 2 bases from J, with 11 bases between. Germline V gene lookup returns CDR1 SGHRS and CDR2 YFSETQ. The CDR3 has 13 amino acids. CDR3 in amino acids: CASRRDSAYEQYF. The CDR3 coding sequence is TGCGCCAGCAGGCGGGACAGCGCCTACGAGCAGTACTTC.

The chain links TRBV29-1 to TRBJ1-2, with TRBD1 as a possible D gene (6 bases). Trimming took 6 bases from V and 8 from J, leaving 13 bases between them. The length of the CDR3 is 11 residues. CDR1 is SQVTM and CDR2 is ANQGSEA in the germline V gene. The CDR3 DNA sequence: TGCAGCGTGAGAAGACAGGAGGGCTACACCTTC. Its translation is CSVRRQEGYTF. Complete variable domain (other parts from reference TRBV29-1 and TRBJ1-2): SAVISQKPSRDICQRGTSLTIQCQVDSQVTMMFWYRQQPGQSLTLIATANQGSEATYESGFVIDKFPISRPNLTFSTLTVSNMSPEDSSIYLCSVRRQEGYTFGSGTRLTVV.

The chain uses TRBV2 and TRBJ1-1, with 12 bases that match TRBD1. CDR3 length: 17 amino acids. J was trimmed by 2 bases and V by 6 bases; bases with no gene match: 10. Germline CDR1 SNHLY, CDR2 FYNNEI. CDR3 sequence: CASRKPGQGAINTEAFF. The CDR3 coding sequence is TGTGCCAGCAGGAAACCGGGACAGGGGGCTATAAACACTGAAGCTTTCTTT.

The gene calls are TRBV25-1 and TRBJ1-2; D remains ambiguous. V was trimmed by 6 bases and J by 1 base, leaving 12 bases between them. The CDR3 is 14 residues long. The germline V gene encodes CDR1 MGHDK and CDR2 SYGVNS. The CDR3 DNA is TGTGCCAGCAGCGCGAAGTTTGGTAACTATGGCTACACCTTC. Translation: CASSAKFGNYGYTF.

This chain links TRBV7-2 with TRBJ2-5, with 8 nucleotides matching TRBD2. The V gene's germline CDR1 is SGHTA and CDR2 FQGNSA. The CDR3 contains 15 residues. The J segment lost 4 bases and the V segment lost 1 base, leaving 5 bases of the junction unmatched. CDR3 sequence (DNA): TGTGCCAGCAGCTTAGGAGCGGGAGAGGGAGAGACCCAGTACTTC. Amino acids: CASSLGAGEGETQYF.

This clone has a single count. This chain links TRBV18 with TRBJ1-5; 8 positions match TRBD1. CDR3 length: 14 residues. J lost 4 bases, V lost 2 bases, and 1 base had no gene match. CDR1 and CDR2 (germline): KGHSH, LQKENI. CDR3 sequence (DNA): TGTGCCAGCTCACCAACAGGGGGAAATCAGCCCCAGCATTTT. This translates into CASSPTGGNQPQHF.

The rearrangement joins TRBV18 to TRBJ1-4; a weak D match, TRBD1 (6 bases). V lost 2 bases to trimming and J lost 0 bases, with 7 bases between them. The CDR3 consists of 15 residues. Germline V CDR1 and CDR2: KGHSH, LQKENI. CDR3 region: CASSPNRATNEKLFF. The CDR3 DNA is TGTGCCAGCTCACCAAACAGGGCAACTAATGAAAAACTGTTTTTT.

The chain is built from TRBV9 and TRBJ1-4, with D perhaps matching TRBD1 (6 bases). V lost 3 bases, J lost 0 bases, and 18 bases lay in between. CDR3 length equals 18 residues. CDR1 SGDLS and CDR2 YYNGEE come from the germline V gene. In nucleotides, the CDR3 is TGTGCCAGCAGCGCTACAGGGTATGGGTTCGCAACTAATGAAAAACTGTTTTTT. Translated: CASSATGYGFATNEKLFF.

V usage is TRBV29-1 and J usage is TRBJ1-2; TRBD1 agrees at 8 bases. J lost 7 bases, V lost 7 bases, and 8 bases had no gene match. The CDR3 has 12 amino acids. CDR1 is SQVTM and CDR2 is ANQGSEA in the germline V gene. In DNA, the CDR3 is TGCAGCGCCCCAGGGGGCTGGGGTGGCTACACCTTC. This sequence encodes CSAPGGWGGYTF.

This chain joins TRBV2 and TRBJ1-5; 8 bases match TRBD1. V dropped 5 bases and J dropped 7; count of bases not matched to a gene: 10. The CDR3 runs to 15 residues. CDR1 is SNHLY and CDR2 is FYNNEI in the germline V gene. The CDR3 reads CASSLTGGRVQPQHF. CDR3 DNA sequence: TGTGCCAGCAGTCTTACAGGGGGGAGGGTCCAGCCCCAGCATTTT.

V gene TRBV7-2 combines with J gene TRBJ1-5; 8 positions agree with TRBD1. The CDR3 sequence is 16 residues long. Germline V gene data show CDR1 as SGHTA and CDR2 as FQGNSA. V shed 5 bases and J 2 bases; nucleotides not matched to a gene: 8. The CDR3 DNA follows: TGTGCCAGCAGCACCGACAGGGGAGGCGGCAATCAGCCCCAGCATTTT. Encoded protein: CASSTDRGGGNQPQHF.

The chain links TRBV7-8 to TRBJ1-5; D is perhaps TRBD1 (5 bases). V was trimmed by 1 base and J by 7 bases, leaving 11 bases between them. Germline CDR1 SGHVS, CDR2 FQNEAQ. The CDR3 covers 14 residues. This chain's CDR3 is CASSLGTQGQPQHF. DNA for the CDR3: TGTGCCAGCAGCTTAGGGACACAAGGACAGCCCCAGCATTTT.